The present TCR beta chain was sequenced within a study of CD8+ T cells in alopecia areata. Study background: People stayed on tofacitinib for 6 to 18 months, then stopped the drug for 6 months. Overall study findings and caveats: Tofacitinib significantly decreased scalp clonality and expanded CD8+ clones among top 100. Having one nonresponder leaves uncertain how baseline CD8+ expansion relates to response.

Following RNA extraction, reverse transcription yielded cDNA that acted as the sequencing template. Profiled with immunoSEQ multiplex PCR; TCRdb holds only in-frame clones, not every one. The sample has 270,000 or so clones, over 45% seen once. Documented treatment: oral pan-JAK inhibitor, 5-10 mg twice daily. Obtained from alopecia areata patients were lesional scalp punch biopsies along with peripheral blood. Germline V gives CDR1 SNHLY, CDR2 FYNNEI. This CDR3 has 14 residues. With 8 bases removed from V and 7 bases from J, the gap between germline ends came to 18 bases. The sample holds a few counts of this clone. The antigen is unknown.

This TCR derives from a human donor with alopecia areata. Sequences were derived from CD4+ T cells sorted from blood, sampled at week 24, from a patient treated with tofacitinib. The V and J genes are TRBV2 and TRBJ2-1; tentatively, D is TRBD1 (6 bases). The CDR3 spells CASLEYRERNEQFF. The CDR3 nucleotides are TGTGCCAGCCTGGAATACAGGGAGAGGAATGAGCAGTTCTTC. Full variable domain (rest looked up from reference TRBV2 and TRBJ2-1): EPEVTQTPSHQVTQMGQEVILRCVPISNHLYFYWYRQILGQKVEFLVSFYNNEISEKSEIFDDQFSVERPDGSNFTLKIRSTKLEDSAMYFCASLEYRERNEQFFGPGTRLTVL.